This TCR beta chain originates from a study of blood T cell repertoires in COVID-19. In the study overall: The origin of the acute and convalescent COVID-19 samples was the United States, Italy and Spain. Sample material is recorded as cDNA or gDNA derived from T cells, B-cell-depleted T cells, or PBMCs.

Per the study methods: Using reference gene primer amplification, nucleated cell counts were estimated. Sequencing was performed with immunoSEQ multiplex PCR; in TCRdb, only in-frame clones are kept and a portion is missing. D and trimming come from the DNA, and the V and J calls and clone size come from that table. Of some 190,000 clones in the sample, 70% to 90% were seen once. After removal of 5 bases from V and 9 bases from J, the junction contained 14 bases not matched to a gene. The CDR3 runs 16 residues. Germline CDR1 and CDR2: SGHRS and YFSETQ. Material for sequencing was peripheral blood. The chain joins TRBV5-1 to TRBJ2-5, with 12 bases identical to TRBD2. This sequence originates from a woman aged 40 to 49 who had recovered from COVID-19. The CDR3 bases are TGCGCCAGCAGTGTACTAGCGGGAGGTCTCCTTCGGGCCCAGTACTTC. This codes for CASSVLAGGLLRAQYF.